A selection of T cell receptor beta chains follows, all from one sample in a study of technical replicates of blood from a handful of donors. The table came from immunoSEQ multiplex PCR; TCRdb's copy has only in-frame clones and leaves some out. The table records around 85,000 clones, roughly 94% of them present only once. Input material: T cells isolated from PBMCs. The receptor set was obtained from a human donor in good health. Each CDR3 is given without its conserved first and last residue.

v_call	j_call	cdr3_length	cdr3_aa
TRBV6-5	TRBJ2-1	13	ASSYGTTSYNEQF
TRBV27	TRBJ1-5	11	ASSATGGQPQH
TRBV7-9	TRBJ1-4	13	ASSRTVGGNEKLF
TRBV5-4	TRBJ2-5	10	ASSLYQETQY
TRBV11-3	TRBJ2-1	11	ASSFSTYNEQF
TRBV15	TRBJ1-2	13	ATSRKGYTDYGYT
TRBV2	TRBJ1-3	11	ATAGDSGNTIY
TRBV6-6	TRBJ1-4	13	ASSMTTGSGEKLF
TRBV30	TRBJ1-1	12	AWTGDRGPAEAF
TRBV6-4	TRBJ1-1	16	ASSDSGAGTGIRTEAF
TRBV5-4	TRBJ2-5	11	ASRRDSQETQY
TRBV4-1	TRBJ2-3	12	ASSQREGTDTQY
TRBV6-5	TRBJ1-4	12	ASKRDRVWEKLF
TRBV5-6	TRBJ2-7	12	ASSLGLGSYEQY
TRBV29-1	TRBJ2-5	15	SAPRPGLAGAVETQY
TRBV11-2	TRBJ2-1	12	ASSLGTGRHEQF
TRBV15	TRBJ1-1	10	ATSAANTEAF
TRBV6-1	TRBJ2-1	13	ASSDWDRPLNEQF
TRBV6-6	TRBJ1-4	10	ASYRKYEKLF
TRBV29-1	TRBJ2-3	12	SVGWQVQFDTQY
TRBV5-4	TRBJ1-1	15	ASSSIVGSPKNTEAF
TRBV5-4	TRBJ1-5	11	ASSLDRGQPQH
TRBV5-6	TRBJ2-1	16	ASSPATSGRITYNEQF
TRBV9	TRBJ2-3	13	ASSVVSGSTDTQY
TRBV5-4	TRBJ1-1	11	ASSLAGDTEAF
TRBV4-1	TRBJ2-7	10	ASQGGKNEQY
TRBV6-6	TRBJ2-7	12	ASSQSGLPYEQY
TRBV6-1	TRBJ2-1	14	ASSVGLAASNNEQF
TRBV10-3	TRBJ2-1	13	AISSGTRSSGEQF
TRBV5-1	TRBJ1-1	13	ASSPDRGWNTEAF
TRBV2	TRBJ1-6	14	ASTNPWTGVDSPLH
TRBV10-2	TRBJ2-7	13	ASSTLGASSYEQY
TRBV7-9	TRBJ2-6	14	AITGQGASGANVLT
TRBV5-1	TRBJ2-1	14	ASSLDAGQARSEQF
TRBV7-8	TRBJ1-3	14	ASSFSATGIGNTIY
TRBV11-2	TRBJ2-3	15	ASTLPTCALSTDTQY
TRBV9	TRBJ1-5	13	ASSVGGNSNQPQH
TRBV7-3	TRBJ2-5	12	ASSLAGLSNTQY
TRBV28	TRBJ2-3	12	AITDTFSTDTQY
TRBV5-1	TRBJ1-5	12	ASSLIGEGQPQH
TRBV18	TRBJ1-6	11	ASSQGGDSPLH
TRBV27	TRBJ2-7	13	ASSLWPGGSYEQY
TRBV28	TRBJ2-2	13	ASSAPGQGSGELF
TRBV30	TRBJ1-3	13	AWSVRVSSGNTIY
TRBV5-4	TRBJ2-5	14	ASSDVAGGLQETQY
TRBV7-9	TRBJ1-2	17	ASSSGKGLDSSLIYGYT
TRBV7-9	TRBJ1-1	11	ASSSSLSTEAF
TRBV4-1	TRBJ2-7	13	ASSQDRQGIYEQY
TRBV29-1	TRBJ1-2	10	SVEKTGYGYT
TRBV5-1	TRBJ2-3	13	ASSLRGQGPDTQY
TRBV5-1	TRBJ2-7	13	ASSLVTAGSYEQY
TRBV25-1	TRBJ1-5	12	AAGAGGPCQPQH
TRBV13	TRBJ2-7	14	ASSYGLAGETYEQY
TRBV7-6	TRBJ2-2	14	ASSFGVGENTGELF
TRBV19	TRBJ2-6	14	ASSMRTATGANVLT
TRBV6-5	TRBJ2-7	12	ASSSLAGPYEQY
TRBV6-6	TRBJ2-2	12	ASSNSGWEGELF
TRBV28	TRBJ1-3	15	ASSLTTGAASGNTIY
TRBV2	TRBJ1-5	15	ASRGPSGESSNQPQH
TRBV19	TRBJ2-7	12	ASSVLAGAYEQY